This TCR beta chain was captured by sequencing in a study of tumor and adjacent non-tumor tissue in lung cancer. Overall study context: Patients comprised roughly 12 adenocarcinoma, a couple of squamous cell carcinoma and 1 small cell lung cancer. Some 4.1 million productive TCRbeta reads were obtained per sample on average. Study findings and constraints: In normal lung, the top 100 clones were significantly more dominant than in tumor. Significantly higher TCR diversity was found in tumor than normal lung.

This clonotype was seen only once. What it binds is not known. Mismatch with germline at one junction end may stem from a read error. The CDR3 is made up of 15 amino acids. RNA was extracted from bulk tissue without any cell sorting. A modified ARM-PCR protocol with three rounds of nested PCR amplified TCRbeta. TCRdb fed the multiplex PCR reads into MiXCR, producing one record per CDR3 protein. The sample shows 71,000 or so distinct CDR3 sequences, 75% to 90% of them seen only once. V and J are TRBV12-3 or TRBV12-4 and TRBJ1-3; no reliable D call. What was sequenced was lung tumor tissue. The sequence was obtained from a woman in her forties or fifties with non-small cell lung cancer. The CDR3 protein is CASTKTPSSGDTIYF. CDR3 sequence (DNA): TGTGCCAGCACCAAGACACCTTCCTCTGGAGACACCATATATTTT.